Listed below are T cell receptor beta chains from one sample, sequenced in a study of blood T cell repertoires in COVID-19. Some clones are missing from TCRdb's copy, which holds only in-frame ones; the method was immunoSEQ multiplex PCR. Of approximately 230,000 clones in the sample, about 80% were seen once. The sequenced sample was peripheral blood. All receptors derive from a man at least 80 years old with acute or convalescent COVID-19. The CDR3 runs from the conserved cysteine through the conserved F or W. Where a row states a size, it is once, few, many or the class of an expanded clone; other rows omit it.

J gene	clone size	CDR3 length	V gene	CDR3 protein
TRBJ2-7	.	11	TRBV20-1	CSAGTFYEQYF
TRBJ2-1	.	15	TRBV25-1	CASTRTGIGGHEQFF
TRBJ2-2	.	17	TRBV9	CASSVLPSRGSSGELFF
TRBJ1-1	.	15	TRBV27	CASSLSRAGGTEAFF
TRBJ2-7	.	15	TRBV28	CASSLLGTGGREQYF
TRBJ2-3	.	17	TRBV7-6	CASSLVPAGRSTDTQYF
TRBJ1-2	.	13	TRBV7-9	CASSPGTEYGYTF
TRBJ2-7	.	15	TRBV5-1	CASSWTFSNSYEQYF
TRBJ2-7	.	15	TRBV29-1	CSVVWWEGSSYEQYF
TRBJ1-5	.	13	TRBV14	CASSQDSVRPQHF
TRBJ1-2	once	15	TRBV6-5	CASSLLGLTPYGYTF
TRBJ2-3	.	13	TRBV29-1	CSPSPEGTDTQYF
TRBJ1-1	.	12	TRBV29-1	CSANRGNTEAFF
TRBJ2-1	.	16	TRBV9	CASSEAPGGEYNEQFF
TRBJ1-3	.	14	TRBV6-5	CASSSDISGNTIYF
TRBJ1-1	.	14	TRBV5-4	CASSRPTGETEAFF
TRBJ1-1	few	13	TRBV5-4	CASREVMDTEAFF
TRBJ1-5	.	17	TRBV7-8	CASSLDRVGWSNQPQHF
TRBJ2-1	few	21	TRBV3-1/TRBV3-2	CASSQGYSGGLALSSYNEQFF
TRBJ1-4	.	15	TRBV7-9	CASSSPGTGAEKLFF
TRBJ1-3	.	16	TRBV7-9	CASSPRNSGSGNTIYF
TRBJ1-2	few	17	TRBV5-1	CASSLGGPPGGGYGYTF
TRBJ1-6	once	18	TRBV5-4	CASSGRGVGGPYNSPLHF
TRBJ2-5	.	14	TRBV3-1/TRBV3-2	CASSQVLSQETQYF
TRBJ1-5	.	14	TRBV5-6	CASSGRGRSQPQHF
TRBJ2-1	.	14	TRBV5-1	CASSLAPTGQEQFF
TRBJ1-2	.	20	TRBV10-1	CASSEIHKDRAEHCNYGYTF
TRBJ2-7	.	16	TRBV18	CASSPLLGQNSYEQYF
TRBJ1-5	.	14	TRBV19	CASSIAGGRQPQHF